The present TCR beta chain was sequenced within a study of blood T cells in healthy people across ages. This CDR3 has 14 residues. Trimming stripped 7 bases from V and 8 bases from J, with 15 bases between. Germline V gives CDR1 MNHEY, CDR2 SVGAGI. Every sample yielded at least 6 million isolated PBMCs. There were at least 6 micrograms of total RNA extracted from every sample. Comments on this clonotype: What it binds is unknown.

Findings and caveats of the study: PBMCs left unsorted prevented a conclusive naive versus antigen-experienced comparison. Compared with aged donors, long-lived donors showed fewer expanded clones, suggesting selection.

PCR was performed a second time for 7 to 11 cycles using a sample-barcoded 5' primer and a J-beta primer mix. TCRdb redid the calling of the 5' RACE reads with MiXCR, one entry per CDR3 protein. The sample includes 650,000 to 800,000 distinct CDR3 sequences, 40% to 50% of them seen just once. Sample: blood. The genes are TRBV6-5 and TRBJ1-6; no definite D call. This receptor was taken from a man between 60 and 75 years old in good health. The CDR3 nucleotides read TGTGCCAGCACCCGTAACCCAATGGATTCACCCCTCCACTTT. Encoded protein: CASTRNPMDSPLHF.